These 27 T cell receptor beta chains were all obtained from the same sample, sequenced in a study of blood T cell repertoires in COVID-19. Assay: immunoSEQ multiplex PCR; the TCRdb copy retains only in-frame clones and omits some. The data contain approximately 440,000 clones, 90% of them singletons. Source material: PBMCs or T cells enriched from blood (not recorded which). The receptor set was obtained from a man aged 18 to 29 who had recovered from COVID-19.

The chain combines TRBV18 with TRBJ1-5; D not resolved. The CDR3 has 13 residues. V shed 3 bases and J shed 6 bases, with 9 bases lying between them. CDR1 and CDR2 from the germline V gene are KGHSH and LQKENI. The CDR3 loop is CASSPGVSQPQHF. In DNA form, the CDR3 reads TGTGCCAGCTCACCCGGTGTTAGTCAGCCCCAGCATTTT. The complete variable domain, with remaining parts taken from reference TRBV18 and TRBJ1-5, reads NAGVMQNPRHLVRRRGQEARLRCSPMKGHSHVYWYRQLPEEGLKFMVYLQKENIIDESGMPKERFSAEFPKEGPSILRIQQVVRGDSAAYFCASSPGVSQPQHFGDGTRLSIL.

V usage is TRBV6-5 and J usage is TRBJ1-2; D is perhaps TRBD1 (5 bases). Germline CDR1 reads MNHEY; CDR2 reads SVGAGI. There are 14 residues in the CDR3. Trimming removed 5 bases from V and 4 bases from J, with 14 bases in between. The CDR3 DNA is TGTGCCAGCAGTACCCCAGACAGCTCCTATGGCTACACCTTC. It translates to CASSTPDSSYGYTF.

The J gene is TRBJ1-1, the V gene TRBV18, with D perhaps TRBD1 (6 bases). Germline CDR1 reads KGHSH; CDR2 reads LQKENI. The V end lost 4 bases, the J end lost 2 bases, and 17 bases lay between the germline ends. This CDR3 spans 16 amino acids. The CDR3 is CASSRAPRTVNTEAFF. CDR3 nucleotides: TGTGCCAGCTCACGGGCCCCCCGGACAGTAAACACTGAAGCTTTCTTT.

This chain uses TRBV21-1 with TRBJ1-1. TRBV21-1 is classified as a pseudogene. The CDR3 covers 14 residues. This CDR3 is CASSKFEENTEAFF. In DNA, the CDR3 is TGTGCCAGCAGCAAGTTTGAGGAGAACACTGAAGCTTTCTTT.

CDR3 DNA sequence: TGTGCCAGCAGCGTAGTAGACACAGATACGCAGTATTTT. It specifies CASSVVDTDTQYF. This chain uses TRBV9 with TRBJ2-3; no definite D call. The CDR3 is made up of 13 amino acids. Germline CDR1 SGDLS, CDR2 YYNGEE. The V end lost 0 bases, the J end lost 2 bases, and 4 bases lay between the germline ends.

This clone was seen more than once but under ten times. This chain uses TRBV5-4 with TRBJ1-1, with D uncertain. V was shortened by 0 bases and J by 2 bases, with 11 bases between the two germline ends. Germline values: CDR1 SGHNT, CDR2 YYREEE (reference sequence). The CDR3 is 15 amino acids. For the CDR3, the DNA is TGTGCCAGCAGCTTGGTTGACGGGGAAAACACTGAAGCTTTCTTT. Translation gives CASSLVDGENTEAFF.

This sequence joins TRBV28 and TRBJ2-4; no reliable D call. The CDR3 consists of 15 residues. V lost 4 bases to trimming and J lost 0 bases, with 10 bases between them. Looked up from germline, CDR1 is MDHEN and CDR2 is SYDVKM. CDR3 nucleotide sequence: TGTGCCAGCAGTTCTCCCGTTCTAGCCAAAAACATTCAGTACTTC. It translates to CASSSPVLAKNIQYF. Full variable domain (remainder filled in from reference TRBV28 and TRBJ2-4): DVKVTQSSRYLVKRTGEKVFLECVQDMDHENMFWYRQDPGLGLRLIYFSYDVKMKEKGDIPEGYSVSREKKERFSLILESASTNQTSMYLCASSSPVLAKNIQYFGAGTRLSVL.

The chain carries TRBV27 and TRBJ1-2, with 8 bases aligning to TRBD1. The CDR3 has 15 residues. The V segment lost 8 bases and the J segment 3 bases; nucleotides outside the gene matches: 11. CDR1 MNHEY and CDR2 SMNVEV come from the germline V gene (reference sequence). The DNA for the CDR3 is TGTGCCAGCCGCCTAACATGGGGACAGGACTATGGCTACACCTTC. Its translation: CASRLTWGQDYGYTF.

The chain has TRBV7-9 and TRBJ1-5, with TRBD1 identical over 8 bases. Germline V gene data show CDR1 as SEHNR and CDR2 as FQNEAQ (reference sequence). This CDR3 comprises 16 residues. V shed 5 bases, J shed 5 bases, and the junction held 11 bases outside the gene matches. CDR3 coding DNA: TGTGCCAGCAGCCCCGGGACAGGCCATAGGTATCAGCCCCAGCATTTT. It is translated as CASSPGTGHRYQPQHF. Using reference TRBV7-9 and TRBJ1-5 for the parts outside the CDR3, the full variable domain is DTGVSQNPRHKITKRGQNVTFRCDPISEHNRLYWYRQTLGQGPEFLTYFQNEAQLEKSRLLSDRFSAERPKGSFSTLEIQRTEQGDSAMYLCASSPGTGHRYQPQHFGDGTRLSIL.

CDR3 sequence reads: CASSLVGGRSNTEAFF. CDR3 coding DNA: TGTGCCAGCAGCCTCGTCGGAGGCCGTTCGAACACTGAAGCTTTCTTT. This chain uses TRBV7-3 with TRBJ1-1; no clear D. The V end lost 5 bases, the J end lost 1 base, and 17 bases lay between the germline ends. The CDR3 spans 16 residues. Germline V lookup: CDR1 SGHTA, CDR2 FQGTGA.

This clone was detected once. The chain joins TRBV19 to TRBJ1-2; 9 bases are a match to TRBD1. Trimming at V came to 6 bases and at J to 2 bases, leaving 7 bases not matched to a gene. The CDR3 has 15 amino acids. In germline, CDR1 is LNHDA, CDR2 SQIVND (reference sequence). The chain's CDR3 is CASRTPGQGNYGYTF. The CDR3, as DNA: TGTGCCAGTAGAACTCCGGGACAGGGCAACTATGGCTACACCTTC.

This clone was detected only once. The chain is built from TRBV28 and TRBJ2-2; D possibly corresponds to TRBD2 (5 bases). The CDR3 spans 15 residues. V was trimmed by 7 bases and J by 4 bases, leaving 16 bases between them. Germline CDR1 reads MDHEN; CDR2 reads SYDVKM. CDR3 in DNA: TGTGCCAGCACTACTGTGACTACGCTCACCGGGGAGCTGTTTTTT. As protein: CASTTVTTLTGELFF.

The chain has TRBV19 and TRBJ2-1; TRBD2 agrees at 11 bases. The CDR3 is made up of 17 amino acids. Germline values: CDR1 LNHDA, CDR2 SQIVND (reference sequence). Losses at the gene ends were 3 bases for V and 6 bases for J; bases not matched to a gene: 10. CDR3 bases: TGTGCCAGTAGTATGTCCCTTACTAGCGGGAGTCGCAATGAGCAGTTCTTC. Protein: CASSMSLTSGSRNEQFF.

The chain's CDR3 is CASSYLGQGEKLFF. Here the CDR3 DNA reads TGTGCCAGCAGTTATCTGGGACAGGGTGAAAAACTGTTTTTT. The gene calls are TRBV2 and TRBJ1-4; TRBD1 agrees at 9 bases. V lost 5 bases and J lost 7; bases outside the gene matches: 5. CDR3 length: 14 amino acids. Per germline, CDR1 SNHLY and CDR2 FYNNEI. Together with reference TRBV2 and TRBJ1-4, the CDR3 gives the full variable domain: EPEVTQTPSHQVTQMGQEVILRCVPISNHLYFYWYRQILGQKVEFLVSFYNNEISEKSEIFDDQFSVERPDGSNFTLKIRSTKLEDSAMYFCASSYLGQGEKLFFGSGTQLSVL.

This clone has a handful of counts. The J gene is TRBJ2-7, the V gene TRBV28; tentatively, D is TRBD1 (6 bases). Germline V gives CDR1 MDHEN, CDR2 SYDVKM. The CDR3 totals 12 residues. The V end was cut by 5 bases, the J end by 12 bases, with 17 bases between. CDR3 bases: TGTGCCAGCAGTATACCACAGGGACGCGTGTACTTC. It codes for CASSIPQGRVYF.

This sequence joins TRBV4-1 and TRBJ1-1; maybe TRBD1 (6 bases). Germline values: CDR1 MGHRA, CDR2 YSYEKL. The CDR3 covers 15 residues. V was clipped by 3 bases and J by 4 bases, with 15 bases between them. In DNA form, the CDR3 reads TGCGCCAGCAGCCAGGCCACAGGGTCGGGCACTGAAGCTTTCTTT. Translation gives CASSQATGSGTEAFF.

The V gene is TRBV6-5, the J gene TRBJ1-1; D gene ambiguous. Trimming removed 6 bases at V and 3 bases at J, with 11 bases between. The CDR3 spans 13 residues. Germline V gene lookup returns CDR1 MNHEY and CDR2 SVGAGI. The CDR3 DNA follows: TGTGCCAGCAGCCCGGACTCAGACACTGAAGCTTTCTTT. It yields the protein CASSPDSDTEAFF.

This clone was picked up a small number of times. The rearrangement links TRBV6-1 to TRBJ1-1; D is unclear. This CDR3 region has 13 residues. Per germline, CDR1 MNHNS and CDR2 SASEGT. Between the trimmed V and J ends, which lost 2 bases and 4 bases, there was a span of 8 bases. The CDR3 here is CASSETGSTEAFF. The CDR3 DNA reads TGTGCCAGCAGTGAAACGGGGAGCACTGAAGCTTTCTTT.

Regarding this clone: Other DNA sequences from this sample encode an identical CDR3 as well. The chain carries TRBV18 and TRBJ1-3; 9 bases map to TRBD1. Germline loops: CDR1 KGHSH, CDR2 LQKENI. Germline trimming cut 3 bases from V and 3 bases from J; bases unmatched to any gene: 3. The CDR3 runs 15 residues. In nucleotides, the CDR3 is TGTGCCAGCTCACCGCCGGGACAGGGTGGAAACACCATATATTTT. Amino acids: CASSPPGQGGNTIYF.

The J gene is TRBJ2-1, the V gene TRBV5-5; D call uncertain. The CDR3 covers 15 residues. Trimming pared 4 bases from V and 10 bases from J, leaving 21 bases between. The germline V gene has CDR1 SGHKS and CDR2 YYEKEE (reference sequence). DNA for the CDR3: TGTGCCAGCAGCCCCGAAGGTCGCACAAGAGGCGAGCAGTTCTTC. Protein: CASSPEGRTRGEQFF.

This chain joins TRBV24-1 and TRBJ2-6; 13 nucleotides match TRBD2. The CDR3 sequence is 19 residues long. J gave up 1 base and V 4 bases, and 6 bases lay outside the gene matches. Germline V gives CDR1 KGHDR, CDR2 SFDVKD. CDR3 coding DNA: TGTGCCACCAGTGAAACCCCGGGACTAGCGGGATCTGGGGCCAACGTCCTGACTTTC. Its protein product is CATSETPGLAGSGANVLTF.

V is TRBV10-1 and J is TRBJ2-7, with 8 bases fitting TRBD1. CDR3 length: 13 amino acids. Germline CDR1 and CDR2: WNHNN and SYGVQD (reference sequence). The junction had 5 bases not matched to a gene; V was cut back by 4 bases and J by 6 bases. CDR3 region: CASSVDRVGEQYF. The CDR3 DNA sequence: TGCGCCAGCAGTGTGGACAGGGTCGGCGAGCAGTACTTC.

In this sample, this clone turned up a few times. The rearrangement joins TRBV2 to TRBJ1-5; TRBD1 agrees at 8 bases. V lost 6 bases to trimming and J lost 3 bases; unmatched junction nucleotides: 4. Germline values: CDR1 SNHLY, CDR2 FYNNEI. The CDR3 is 14 amino acids. CDR3: CASRNRGDNQPQHF. The CDR3 DNA reads as TGTGCCAGCAGAAACAGGGGGGACAATCAGCCCCAGCATTTT.

This chain uses TRBV5-1 with TRBJ2-7; 9 bases are shared with TRBD1. J gave up 3 bases and V 4 bases, and 14 bases lay outside the gene matches. Per the germline V gene, CDR1 is SGHRS and CDR2 is YFSETQ. CDR3 length: 17 amino acids. The CDR3 coding sequence is TGCGCCAGCAGCAAGGAGCCTGCCGGGACAGGGCTCTACGAGCAGTACTTC. It specifies CASSKEPAGTGLYEQYF.

This clone was recorded only once. The CDR3 reads CASSFNDRPSGANVLTF. The CDR3 bases are TGTGCCAGCAGCTTCAATGACAGGCCCTCTGGGGCCAACGTCCTGACTTTC. The V gene is TRBV5-4, the J gene TRBJ2-6; weak D call: TRBD1 (6 bases). This CDR3 comprises 17 residues. Deletions cut 2 bases from V and 0 bases from J, with 12 bases between. From germline, CDR1 is SGHNT and CDR2 YYREEE (reference sequence).

The chain has TRBV30 and TRBJ1-1; D gene unclear. Germline-derived CDR1 and CDR2 are GTSNPN and SVGIG (reference sequence). This CDR3 spans 15 amino acids. Trimming removed 2 bases from V and 5 bases from J, with 18 bases in between. The CDR3: CAWSPLAGSRTEAFF. The CDR3 nucleotides are TGTGCCTGGAGTCCTCTAGCGGGTAGTCGGACTGAAGCTTTCTTT. Full variable domain (missing parts from reference TRBV30 and TRBJ1-1): SQTIHQWPATLVQPVGSPLSLECTVEGTSNPNLYWYRQAAGRGLQLLFYSVGIGQISSEVPQNLSASRPQDRQFILSSKKLLLSDSGFYLCAWSPLAGSRTEAFFGQGTRLTVV.

The chain couples TRBV7-9 to TRBJ1-1, with 9 bases matching TRBD1. This CDR3 is built from 14 residues. Germline CDR1 is SEHNR and CDR2 is FQNEAQ (reference sequence). Losses at the gene ends were 7 bases for V and 2 bases for J; bases not matched to a gene: 5. CDR3 DNA: TGTGCCAGCACTCAACAGGGGGCCAACACTGAAGCTTTCTTT. As protein: CASTQQGANTEAFF.